This T cell receptor (beta chain) was found in a study of blood T cell repertoires in COVID-19. Some clones are missing from TCRdb's copy, which holds only in-frame ones; the method was immunoSEQ multiplex PCR. The table has about 410,000 clones, 89% seen once. Seattle-derived patients entered the study during active infection and were followed longitudinally. CDR1 is SGHRS, CDR2 YFSETQ, per germline. The CDR3 totals 15 residues. The V end lost 1 base, the J end lost 1 base, and 11 bases lay between the germline ends. V is TRBV5-1 and J is TRBJ1-1, with D maybe TRBD1 (6 bases). The material sequenced was peripheral blood. The source of this sequence is a woman in her thirties or forties with COVID-19, enrolled during active disease. The DNA of the CDR3 is TGCGCCAGCAGCTTGCAGGGGTTTGGGAACACTGAAGCTTTCTTT. Amino acids: CASSLQGFGNTEAFF.